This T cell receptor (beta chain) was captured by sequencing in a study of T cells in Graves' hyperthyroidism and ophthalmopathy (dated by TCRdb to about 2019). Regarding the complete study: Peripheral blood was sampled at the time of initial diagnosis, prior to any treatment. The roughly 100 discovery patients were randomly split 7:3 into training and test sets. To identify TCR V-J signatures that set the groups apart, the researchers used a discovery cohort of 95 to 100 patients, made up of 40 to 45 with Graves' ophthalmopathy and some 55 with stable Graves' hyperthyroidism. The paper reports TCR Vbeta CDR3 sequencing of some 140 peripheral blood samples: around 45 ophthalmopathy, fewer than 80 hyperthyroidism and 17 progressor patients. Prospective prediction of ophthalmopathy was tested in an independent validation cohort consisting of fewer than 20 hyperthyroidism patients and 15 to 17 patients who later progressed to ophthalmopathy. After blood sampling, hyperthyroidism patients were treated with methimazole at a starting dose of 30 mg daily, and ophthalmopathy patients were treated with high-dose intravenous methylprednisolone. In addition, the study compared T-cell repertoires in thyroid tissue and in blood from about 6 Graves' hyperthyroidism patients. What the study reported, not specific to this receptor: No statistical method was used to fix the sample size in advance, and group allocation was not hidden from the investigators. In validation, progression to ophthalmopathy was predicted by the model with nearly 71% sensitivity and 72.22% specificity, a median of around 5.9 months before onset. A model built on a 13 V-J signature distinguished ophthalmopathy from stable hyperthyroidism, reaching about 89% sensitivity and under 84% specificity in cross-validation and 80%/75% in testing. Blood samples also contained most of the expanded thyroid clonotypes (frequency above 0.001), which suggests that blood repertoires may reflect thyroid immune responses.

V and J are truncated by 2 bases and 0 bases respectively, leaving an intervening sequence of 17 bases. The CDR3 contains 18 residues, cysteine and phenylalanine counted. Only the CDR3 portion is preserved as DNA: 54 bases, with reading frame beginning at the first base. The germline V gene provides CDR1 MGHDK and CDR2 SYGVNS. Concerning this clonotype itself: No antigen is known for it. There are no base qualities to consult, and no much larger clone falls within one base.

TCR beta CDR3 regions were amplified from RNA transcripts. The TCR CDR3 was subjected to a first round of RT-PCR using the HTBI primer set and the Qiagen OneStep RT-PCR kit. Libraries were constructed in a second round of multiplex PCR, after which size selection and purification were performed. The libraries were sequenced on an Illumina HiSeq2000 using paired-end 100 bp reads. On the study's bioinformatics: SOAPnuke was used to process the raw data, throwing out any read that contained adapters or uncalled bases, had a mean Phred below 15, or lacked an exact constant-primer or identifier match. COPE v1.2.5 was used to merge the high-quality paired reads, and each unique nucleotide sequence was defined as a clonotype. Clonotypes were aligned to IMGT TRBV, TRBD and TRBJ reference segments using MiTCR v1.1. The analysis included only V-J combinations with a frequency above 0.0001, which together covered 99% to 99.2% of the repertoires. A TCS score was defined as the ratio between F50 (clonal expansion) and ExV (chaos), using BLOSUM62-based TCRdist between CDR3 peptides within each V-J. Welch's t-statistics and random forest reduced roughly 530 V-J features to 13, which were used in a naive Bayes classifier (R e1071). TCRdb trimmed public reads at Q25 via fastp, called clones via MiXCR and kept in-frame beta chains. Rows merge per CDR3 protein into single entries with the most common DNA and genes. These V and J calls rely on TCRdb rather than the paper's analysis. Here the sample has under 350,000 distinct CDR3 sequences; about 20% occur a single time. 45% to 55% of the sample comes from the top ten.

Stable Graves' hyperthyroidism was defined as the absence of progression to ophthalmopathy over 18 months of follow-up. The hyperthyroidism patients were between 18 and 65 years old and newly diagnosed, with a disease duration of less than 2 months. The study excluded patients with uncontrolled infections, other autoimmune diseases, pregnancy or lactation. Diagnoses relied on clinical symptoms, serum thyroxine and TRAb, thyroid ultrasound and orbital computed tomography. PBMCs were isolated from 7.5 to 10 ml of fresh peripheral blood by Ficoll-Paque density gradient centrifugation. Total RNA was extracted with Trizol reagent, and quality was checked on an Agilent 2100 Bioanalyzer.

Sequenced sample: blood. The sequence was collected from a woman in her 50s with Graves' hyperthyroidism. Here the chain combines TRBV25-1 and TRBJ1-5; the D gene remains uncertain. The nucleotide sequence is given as TGTGCCAGCAGTGAAGGCCCGGGTTGGCTATATAGCAATCAGCCCCAGCATTTT. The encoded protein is CASSEGPGWLYSNQPQHF. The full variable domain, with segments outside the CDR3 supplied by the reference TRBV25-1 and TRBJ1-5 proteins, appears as EADIYQTPRYLVIGTGKKITLECSQTMGHDKMYWYQQDPGMELHLIHYSYGVNSTEKGDLSSESTVSRIRTEHFPLTLESARPSHTSQYLCASSEGPGWLYSNQPQHFGDGTRLSIL.